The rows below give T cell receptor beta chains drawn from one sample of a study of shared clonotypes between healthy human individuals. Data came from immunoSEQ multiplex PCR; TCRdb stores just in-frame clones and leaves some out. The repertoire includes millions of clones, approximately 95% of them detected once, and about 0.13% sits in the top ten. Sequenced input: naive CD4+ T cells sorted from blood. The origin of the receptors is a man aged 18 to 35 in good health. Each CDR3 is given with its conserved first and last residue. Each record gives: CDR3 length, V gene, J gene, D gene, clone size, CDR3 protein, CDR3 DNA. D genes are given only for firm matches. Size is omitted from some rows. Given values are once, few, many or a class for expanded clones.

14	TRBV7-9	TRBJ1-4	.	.	CASSSWGAGEKLFF	TGTGCCAGCAGCTCATGGGGGGCAGGAGAAAAACTGTTTTTT
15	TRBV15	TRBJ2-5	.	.	CATSRGPTLGETQYF	TGTGCCACCAGCAGAGGCCCCACGCTGGGTGAGACCCAGTACTTC
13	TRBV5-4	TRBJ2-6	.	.	CASSLSGANVLTF	TGTGCCAGCAGCTTATCTGGGGCCAACGTCCTGACTTTC
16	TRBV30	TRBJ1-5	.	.	CAWSVPGFYSNQPQHF	TGTGCCTGGAGTGTACCTGGATTTTATAGCAATCAGCCCCAGCATTTT
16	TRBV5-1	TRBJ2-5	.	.	CASSGGQRTAGETQYF	TGCGCCAGCAGCGGCGGACAGAGAACTGCAGGGGAGACCCAGTACTTC
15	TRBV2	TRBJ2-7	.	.	CASSGLTGLSYEQYF	TGTGCCAGCAGTGGATTAACAGGGCTCTCCTACGAGCAGTACTTC
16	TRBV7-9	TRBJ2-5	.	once	CASSQGGFGGGETQYF	TGTGCCAGCAGCCAAGGGGGTTTCGGGGGCGGAGAGACCCAGTACTTC
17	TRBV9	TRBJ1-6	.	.	CASSAQPSADSFSPLHF	TGTGCCAGCAGCGCCCAACCCAGCGCAGACTCCTTCTCACCCCTCCACTTT
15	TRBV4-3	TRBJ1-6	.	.	CASSQAENMNSPLHF	TGCGCCAGCAGCCAAGCAGAGAACATGAATTCACCCCTCCACTTT
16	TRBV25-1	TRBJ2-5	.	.	CASSQYYPGGRETQYF	TGTGCCAGCAGTCAATATTACCCAGGGGGGAGAGAGACCCAGTACTTC
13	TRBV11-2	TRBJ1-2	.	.	CASRLPGREGYTF	TGTGCCAGCAGGTTACCAGGGCGCGAAGGCTACACCTTC
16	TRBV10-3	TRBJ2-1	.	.	CAISGSLGGAYNEQFF	TGTGCCATCAGTGGCTCCCTCGGGGGCGCATACAATGAGCAGTTCTTC
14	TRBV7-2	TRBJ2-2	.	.	CASSVLSGGGELFF	TGTGCCAGCAGTGTTCTTTCCGGGGGCGGGGAGCTGTTTTTT
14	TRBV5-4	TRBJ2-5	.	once	CASRITGGKETQYF	TGTGCCAGCAGAATTACTGGGGGCAAAGAGACCCAGTACTTC
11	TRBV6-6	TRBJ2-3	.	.	CASSYRSARYF	TGTGCCAGCAGTTACAGATCAGCGCGGTATTTT
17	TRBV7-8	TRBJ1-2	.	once	CASSFVSGDGVNYGYTF	TGTGCCAGCAGCTTTGTATCGGGGGACGGGGTTAACTATGGCTACACCTTC
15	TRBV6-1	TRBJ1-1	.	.	CASSDAGRLNTEAFF	TGTGCCAGCAGTGACGCGGGACGGCTTAACACTGAAGCTTTCTTT
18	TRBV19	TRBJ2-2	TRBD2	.	CASSIDLAGVMNTGELFF	TGTGCCAGTAGTATAGATCTAGCGGGAGTAATGAACACCGGGGAGCTGTTTTTT
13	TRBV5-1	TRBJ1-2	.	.	CASSTDGYYGYTF	TGCGCCAGCAGCACGGACGGATACTATGGCTACACCTTC
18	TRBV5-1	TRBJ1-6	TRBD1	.	CASSPWTGEVSYNSPLHF	TGCGCCAGCAGCCCCTGGACAGGGGAAGTTTCCTATAATTCACCCCTCCACTTT
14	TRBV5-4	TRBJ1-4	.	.	CASSLDRAYEKLFF	TGTGCCAGCAGCTTGGACAGGGCCTATGAAAAACTGTTTTTT
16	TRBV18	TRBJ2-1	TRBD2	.	CASSPLAGVVHNEQFF	TGTGCCAGCTCACCACTAGCGGGAGTTGTCCACAATGAGCAGTTCTTC
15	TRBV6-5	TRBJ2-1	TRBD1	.	CASRGRDREPSEQFF	TGTGCCAGCCGCGGCCGGGACAGGGAGCCGAGTGAGCAGTTCTTC